The rows below give T cell receptor beta chains drawn from one sample of a study of shared clonotypes between healthy human individuals. Measured with immunoSEQ multiplex PCR; TCRdb has only the in-frame clones, and not every one. The table shows 950,000 to 1,200,000 clones, with roughly 80% occurring only once. Source material: memory CD4+ T cells from PBMCs. These receptors were taken from a man aged 18 to 30 in good health. Some clones in this sample may be carry-over from other donors' samples. The CDR3 runs from the conserved cysteine through the conserved F or W. The D gene is left open where the match is weak. Part of the rows lack a size; the others show once, few, many or a class for expanded clones.

j_call | clone_size | v_call | d_call | cdr3_nt | cdr3_aa
TRBJ2-3 | . | TRBV5-1 | . | TGCGCCAGCAGCTCGGGCCCAACACCGGGACAAAGGGGAGATACGCAGTATTTT | CASSSGPTPGQRGDTQYF
TRBJ1-3 | few | TRBV2 | . | TGTGCCAGTAAAGGAGAGGGGGATGGAAACACCATATATTTT | CASKGEGDGNTIYF
TRBJ1-3 | . | TRBV2 | TRBD1 | TGTGCCAGCAGTTCACGGACAGGCCTAATCTCTGGAAACACCATATATTTT | CASSSRTGLISGNTIYF
TRBJ2-1 | . | TRBV5-8 | . | TGTGCCAGCGGGCGGTGGCTAGCGCCCAATGAGCAGTTCTTC | CASGRWLAPNEQFF
TRBJ2-1 | . | TRBV30 | . | TGTGCCTGGAGGCCCGCGGGCTCCGGGGGTTACAATGAGCAGTTCTTC | CAWRPAGSGGYNEQFF
TRBJ2-5 | . | TRBV6-1 | . | TGTGCCAGCAGTCCGAGAGAGACCCAGTACTTC | CASSPRETQYF
TRBJ1-5 | . | TRBV7-3 | . | TGTGCCAGCAGCTTATTGGGGCGTGGGCAGCCCCAGCATTTT | CASSLLGRGQPQHF
TRBJ2-7 | . | TRBV5-1 | . | TGCGCCAGCAGCTTCGGGGATTGGGGCCTCTACGAGCAGTACTTC | CASSFGDWGLYEQYF
TRBJ2-3 | . | TRBV7-2 | . | TGTGCCAGCAGCTTTACGCCGATATTCTCGGGAGATACGCAGTATTTT | CASSFTPIFSGDTQYF
TRBJ1-1 | . | TRBV7-9 | . | TGTGCCAGCAGCTCTGACAATTTGAACACTGAAGCTTTCTTT | CASSSDNLNTEAFF
TRBJ2-3 | once | TRBV5-1 | . | TGCGCCAGCAGCCGGGAGAGGGGTCGGGGCACAGATACGCAGTATTTT | CASSRERGRGTDTQYF
TRBJ2-7 | . | TRBV7-9 | . | TGTGCCAGCAGCCTGACTGACGTGTACGAGCAGTACTTC | CASSLTDVYEQYF
TRBJ1-1 | . | TRBV7-2 | . | TGTGCCAGCAGCCCAACGACGGCCGGTAGTACTGAAGCTTTCTTT | CASSPTTAGSTEAFF